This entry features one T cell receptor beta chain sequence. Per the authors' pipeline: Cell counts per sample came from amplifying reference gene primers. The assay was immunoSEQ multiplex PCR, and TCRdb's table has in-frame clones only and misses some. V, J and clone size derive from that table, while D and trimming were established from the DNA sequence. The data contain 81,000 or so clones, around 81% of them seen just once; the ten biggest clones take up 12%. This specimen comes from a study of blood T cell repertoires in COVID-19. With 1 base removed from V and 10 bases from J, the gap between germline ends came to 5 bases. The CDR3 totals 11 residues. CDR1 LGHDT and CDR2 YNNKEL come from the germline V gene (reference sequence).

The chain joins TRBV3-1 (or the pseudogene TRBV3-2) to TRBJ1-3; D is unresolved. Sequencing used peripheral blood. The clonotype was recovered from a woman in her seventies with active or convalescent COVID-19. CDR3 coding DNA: TGTGCCAGCAGCCAAGGACTTACCATATATTTT. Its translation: CASSQGLTIYF.